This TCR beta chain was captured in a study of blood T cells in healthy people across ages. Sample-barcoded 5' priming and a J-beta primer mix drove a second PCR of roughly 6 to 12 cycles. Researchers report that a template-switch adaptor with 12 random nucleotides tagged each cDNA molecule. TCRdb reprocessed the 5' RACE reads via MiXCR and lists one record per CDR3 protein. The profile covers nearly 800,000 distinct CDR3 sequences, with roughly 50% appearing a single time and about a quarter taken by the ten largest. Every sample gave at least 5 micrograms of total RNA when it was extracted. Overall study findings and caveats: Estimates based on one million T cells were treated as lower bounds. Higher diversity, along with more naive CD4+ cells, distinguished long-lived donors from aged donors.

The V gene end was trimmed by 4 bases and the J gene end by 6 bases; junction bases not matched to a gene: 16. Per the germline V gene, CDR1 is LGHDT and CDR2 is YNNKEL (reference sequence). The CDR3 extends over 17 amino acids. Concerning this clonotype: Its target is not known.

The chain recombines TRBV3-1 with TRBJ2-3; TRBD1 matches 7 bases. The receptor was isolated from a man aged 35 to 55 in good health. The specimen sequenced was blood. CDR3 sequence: CASSPSEDRAGLDTQYF. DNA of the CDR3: TGTGCCAGCAGCCCCTCGGAAGACAGGGCTGGTCTGGATACGCAGTATTTT.